This T cell receptor beta chain is drawn from a study of T cell responses to AZD1222 COVID-19 vaccine. Notes on the study in general: Targets within unmutated variant regions were reportedly found for nearly half of spike-specific TCRs. Increases in Spike-specific TCR breadth and depth were seen after two AZD1222 doses. The repertoires were collected only after the peak T cell response.

The V gene end was trimmed by 4 bases and the J gene end by 6 bases; junction bases not matched to a gene: 12. The CDR3 runs to 16 residues. Germline CDR1 reads SGDLS; CDR2 reads YYNGEE. On this clone: Its antigen is undetermined.

Repertoires were generated with immunoSEQ multiplex PCR, while TCRdb's copy carries only in-frame clones and drops some. This table has about 98,000 clones, nearly 90% appearing once. This sample comprised peripheral blood, obtained on day 0 of AZD1222 vaccination. The TCR was taken from an adult in good health. The rearrangement links TRBV9 to TRBJ2-2, with 7 bases fitting TRBD2. For the CDR3, the DNA is TGTGCCAGCAGCATCCAGACTAGCCGGCGGGCCGGGGAGCTGTTTTTT. Residues: CASSIQTSRRAGELFF.